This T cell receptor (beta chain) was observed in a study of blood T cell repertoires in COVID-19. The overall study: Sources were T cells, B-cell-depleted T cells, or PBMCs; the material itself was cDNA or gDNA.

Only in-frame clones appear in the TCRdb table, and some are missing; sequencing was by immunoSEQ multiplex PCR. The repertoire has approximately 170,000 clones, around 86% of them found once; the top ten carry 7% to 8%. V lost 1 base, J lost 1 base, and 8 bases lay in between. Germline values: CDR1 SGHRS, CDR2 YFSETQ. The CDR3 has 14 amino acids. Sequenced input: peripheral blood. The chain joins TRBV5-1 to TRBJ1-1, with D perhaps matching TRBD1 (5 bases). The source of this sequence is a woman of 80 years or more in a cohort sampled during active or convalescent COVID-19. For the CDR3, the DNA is TGCGCCAGCAGCTTGTTGGGGGGGAACACTGAAGCTTTCTTT. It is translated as CASSLLGGNTEAFF.